These 19 T cell receptor beta chains came from one sample sequenced in a study of human T cells and chemical hapten exposure. TCRdb redid the calling of the RACE reads with MiXCR, one entry per CDR3 protein. The data contain approximately 32,000 distinct CDR3 sequences, approximately 12% of them seen just once; the ten biggest clones take up approximately 1.9%. Time point specified: pre-sensitization, week 0. Treatment reported: therapeutic diphenylcyclopropenone sensitization with weekly scalp DPC. RNA extraction used unfractionated whole blood as the source of total RNA. The sample consisted of whole blood, taken in connection with sensitization to the hapten diphenylcyclopropenone (DPC). These receptors came from a woman aged 40 to 50 with alopecia areata. Some clones in this sample may be carry-over from other donors' samples.

Only a few counts were recorded for this clonotype. V usage is TRBV4-1 and J usage is TRBJ1-5; a weak D match, TRBD1 (6 bases). V was pared by 1 base and J by 3 bases, with 10 bases between. Germline CDR1 is MGHRA and CDR2 is YSYEKL. The CDR3 runs 15 residues. CDR3 sequence (DNA): TGCGCCAGCAGCCAAGTTGCAGGGGTCAATCAGCCCCAGCATTTT. It yields the protein CASSQVAGVNQPQHF.

This clonotype came up many times. This chain uses TRBV20-1 with TRBJ2-1, with TRBD2 matching over 10 bases. Germline CDR1 is DFQATT and CDR2 is SNEGSKA (reference sequence). This CDR3 is built from 19 residues. J was trimmed by 0 bases and V by 1 base; bases with no gene match: 12. The CDR3 DNA is TGCAGTGCTAGAGGGTCGAGCGGGAGGGCCGTCTACTCCTACAATGAGCAGTTCTTC. This translates into CSARGSSGRAVYSYNEQFF.

This clonotype was picked up many times. This chain joins TRBV15 and TRBJ1-3; 8 nucleotides line up with TRBD1. CDR3 length equals 15 residues. J lost 1 base, V lost 4 bases, and 3 bases had no gene match. Germline CDR1 and CDR2: LNHNV and YYDKDF (reference sequence). CDR3: CATSTDRASGNTIYF. Written as DNA, the CDR3 is TGTGCCACCAGCACGGACAGGGCGTCTGGAAACACCATATATTTT.

The sample holds a few counts of this clonotype. The chain couples TRBV13 to TRBJ2-5; TRBD1 aligns across 11 bases. Looked up from germline, CDR1 is PRHDT and CDR2 is FYEKMQ (reference sequence). With 5 bases clipped from V and 6 bases from J, the junction kept 11 bases outside the gene matches. This CDR3 contains 16 residues. DNA for the CDR3: TGTGCCAGCAGCCCCGCCGGGGACAGGGGGGAGCAGACCCAGTACTTC. This encodes CASSPAGDRGEQTQYF.

This clonotype has a handful of counts. The chain joins TRBV28 to TRBJ2-1; no reliable D call. Germline V gene lookup returns CDR1 MDHEN and CDR2 SYDVKM. The V gene lost 2 bases and the J gene lost 8 bases, with 4 bases spanning the gap. This CDR3 contains 11 residues. The CDR3 here is CASSLRDEQFF. The CDR3 DNA reads as TGTGCCAGCAGTTTACGCGATGAGCAGTTCTTC.

This clonotype occurred once. This chain connects TRBV20-1 to TRBJ2-3, with 7 positions matching TRBD2. The CDR3 length is 14 residues. Trimming removed 5 bases from V and 3 bases from J; junction bases left unmatched: 8. Germline CDR1 and CDR2: DFQATT and SNEGSKA (reference sequence). CDR3 nucleotide sequence: TGCAGTGCTCTCCGGGGACTAAGGACAGATACGCAGTATTTT. Its protein is CSALRGLRTDTQYF.

The sample holds many counts of this clonotype. The rearrangement joins TRBV6-1 to TRBJ2-1, with TRBD2 matching over 7 bases. The CDR3 length is 14 residues. In germline, CDR1 is MNHNS, CDR2 SASEGT. V lost 5 bases to trimming and J lost 14 bases; unmatched junction nucleotides: 15. CDR3 DNA: TGTGCCAGCAGTCCCGGGACTACCGTTGTTTGGAAGTTCTTC. Its translation: CASSPGTTVVWKFF.

The gene calls are TRBV28 and TRBJ2-1, with D unclear. The germline V gene has CDR1 MDHEN and CDR2 SYDVKM. The V end lost 3 bases, the J end lost 7 bases, and 10 bases lay between the germline ends. This CDR3 is built from 13 residues. CDR3 DNA: TGTGCCAGCAGTTTGGCAGGCACGAATGAGCAGTTCTTC. Amino acids: CASSLAGTNEQFF.

This clonotype has ten or more counts. The rearrangement uses TRBV7-2 and TRBJ2-1; possible D gene TRBD2, 5 bases. V was cut by 3 bases and J by 8 bases, with 17 bases left in between. Looked up from germline, CDR1 is SGHTA and CDR2 is FQGNSA. There are 15 residues in the CDR3. The CDR3 spells CASSFHSGPRDEQFF. CDR3 in DNA: TGTGCCAGCAGCTTCCACAGCGGCCCGAGGGATGAGCAGTTCTTC. Based on the CDR3 plus reference TRBV7-2 and TRBJ2-1, the full variable domain is GAGVSQSPSNKVTEKGKDVELRCDPISGHTALYWYRQSLGQGLEFLIYFQGNSAPDKSGLPSDRFSAERTGGSVSTLTIQRTQQEDSAVYLCASSFHSGPRDEQFFGPGTRLTVL.

This clonotype has ten or more counts. V is TRBV20-1 and J is TRBJ2-7, with 8 bases that match TRBD2. Germline V gene sequence: CDR1 DFQATT, CDR2 SNEGSKA (reference sequence). The CDR3 consists of 15 residues. After removal of 0 bases from V and 6 bases from J, the junction contained 10 bases not matched to a gene. Here the CDR3 DNA reads TGCAGTGCTAGAGATCCCAAGCGGGGGCAGACCGAGCAGTACTTC. Its protein is CSARDPKRGQTEQYF.

The chain uses TRBV29-1 and TRBJ2-1; TRBD2 aligns across 10 bases. J gave up 6 bases and V 6 bases, and 8 bases lay outside the gene matches. The CDR3 extends over 14 amino acids. Germline V gives CDR1 SQVTM, CDR2 ANQGSEA. In nucleotides, the CDR3 is TGCAGCGTAGAACGGACTAGCGGCCTCAATGAGCAGTTCTTC. Its translation is CSVERTSGLNEQFF.

This clonotype has only a few counts. The genes are TRBV5-1 and TRBJ2-7, with 9 bases fitting TRBD1. CDR3 length: 14 residues. From germline, CDR1 is SGHRS and CDR2 YFSETQ. Unmatched junction bases numbered 2, after V lost 1 base and J lost 3 bases. CDR3 in DNA: TGCGCCAGCAGCTTGTCGACAGGGGGCTACGAGCAGTACTTC. Its protein is CASSLSTGGYEQYF. Complete variable domain (other parts from reference TRBV5-1 and TRBJ2-7): KAGVTQTPRYLIKTRGQQVTLSCSPISGHRSVSWYQQTPGQGLQFLFEYFSETQRNKGNFPGRFSGRQFSNSRSEMNVSTLELGDSALYLCASSLSTGGYEQYFGPGTRLTVT.

This clonotype was observed many times. V gene TRBV7-9 combines with J gene TRBJ1-1; D might be TRBD1 (5 bases). Germline V gene data show CDR1 as SEHNR and CDR2 as FQNEAQ (reference sequence). The CDR3 length is 17 residues. V gave up 2 bases and J gave up 5 bases, with 21 bases separating them. The CDR3 DNA follows: TGTGCCAGCAGCTTATCCTTTTCGGGACTAGGATGGACTGAAGCTTTCTTT. Its translation is CASSLSFSGLGWTEAFF.

This clonotype is medium-sized (0.01 to 0.1%) in the sample. The rearrangement links TRBV7-9 to TRBJ2-7; D unresolved. The V gene's germline CDR1 is SEHNR and CDR2 FQNEAQ (reference sequence). Trimming left V 2 bases short and J 6 bases short, with 5 bases between. The CDR3 totals 11 residues. The CDR3 DNA reads as TGTGCCAGCAGCTTATCCCTCGAGCAGTACTTC. This gives the protein CASSLSLEQYF.

This clonotype was seen repeatedly, ten times or more. V usage is TRBV7-9 and J usage is TRBJ2-3; perhaps TRBD2 as D (5 bases). Germline V CDR1 and CDR2: SEHNR, FQNEAQ (reference sequence). CDR3 size: 14 residues. The V gene lost 8 bases and the J gene lost 4 bases, with 16 bases spanning the gap. The CDR3 nucleotides are TGTGCCAGCCAAGCTTCGCGGGCTGCAGATACGCAGTATTTT. This gives the protein CASQASRAADTQYF.

There are many counts of this clonotype. J is TRBJ1-1 and V is TRBV7-9; tentatively, D is TRBD1 (6 bases). The CDR3 loop spans 14 amino acids. CDR1 and CDR2 from the germline V gene are SEHNR and FQNEAQ (reference sequence). The ends were cut back, 2 bases at V and 1 base at J, with 8 bases in the middle. In DNA form, the CDR3 reads TGTGCCAGCAGCTTAAGACAGGCGAACACTGAAGCTTTCTTT. It is translated as CASSLRQANTEAFF.

This clonotype was seen at least ten times. V gene TRBV4-1 combines with J gene TRBJ2-3, with 8 bases that match TRBD1. Trimming at V came to 5 bases and at J to 0 bases, leaving 1 base not matched to a gene. Germline loops: CDR1 MGHRA, CDR2 YSYEKL. This CDR3 contains 14 residues. The CDR3 here is CASSRTGSTDTQYF. The CDR3 coding sequence is TGCGCCAGCAGCAGGACAGGGAGCACAGATACGCAGTATTTT.

This clonotype was detected only a few times. This CDR3 is CASSWGDGKSEQYF. The CDR3 nucleotides are TGCGCCAGCAGCTGGGGGGATGGAAAGAGCGAGCAGTACTTC. The chain employs TRBV5-1 and TRBJ2-7; the D gene is possibly TRBD2 (6 bases). Trimming removed 3 bases from V and 6 bases from J, with 16 bases in between. The V gene's germline CDR1 is SGHRS and CDR2 YFSETQ. The CDR3 consists of 14 residues.

This clonotype was picked up many times. This rearrangement joins TRBV10-3 to TRBJ2-1; D may match TRBD1 or TRBD2 (5 bases each). From germline, CDR1 is ENHRY and CDR2 SYGVKD. Trimming removed 8 bases at V and 8 bases at J, with 37 bases between. The CDR3 covers 20 residues. The CDR3 reads CAIGGEIARTGTPSEDEQFF. The CDR3 coding sequence is TGTGCCATCGGTGGGGAGATCGCCAGAACCGGGACGCCATCTGAGGATGAGCAGTTCTTC.